A single sample gave rise to the 5 T cell receptor beta chains below, sequenced in a study of OX40 agonist ivuxolimab in advanced cancers. Method: immunoSEQ multiplex PCR; TCRdb's copy keeps in-frame clones and lacks some. The data contain about 140,000 clones, over 75% of them singletons. Material: CD4+ or CD8+ T cells sorted from blood, obtained in a trial of the OX40 agonist ivuxolimab. The receptors were sampled from an adult with an advanced solid tumor such as melanoma, head and neck, liver or kidney cancer.

The gene calls are TRBV28 and TRBJ2-3; tentative D call: TRBD2 (6 bases). The germline V and J ends were trimmed by 3 bases and 6 bases, with 19 bases remaining between them. Germline V gene data show CDR1 as MDHEN and CDR2 as SYDVKM. This CDR3 spans 16 amino acids. CDR3 amino acids: CASSLEYNGGNDTQYF. The CDR3 nucleotides read TGTGCCAGCAGTTTGGAATATAACGGGGGAAATGATACGCAGTATTTT.

The V gene is TRBV6-6, the J gene TRBJ1-1; tentatively, D is TRBD1 (6 bases). CDR1 MNHNY and CDR2 SVGAGI come from the germline V gene (reference sequence). The CDR3 consists of 14 residues. With 5 bases removed from V and 5 bases from J, the gap between germline ends came to 15 bases. The CDR3 spells CASSPQGRMTEAFF. The CDR3, as DNA: TGTGCCAGCAGTCCACAGGGTAGGATGACTGAAGCTTTCTTT.

CDR3 sequence (DNA): TGTGCCAGCACCATCAGGGGGCTGAACACTGAAGCTTTCTTT. Protein: CASTIRGLNTEAFF. V gene TRBV2 combines with J gene TRBJ1-1, with 8 bases aligning to TRBD1. V gave up 7 bases and J gave up 0 bases; unmatched junction bases: 4. The CDR3 is 14 residues long. CDR1 SNHLY and CDR2 FYNNEI come from the germline V gene.

This clone has only one observation. This sequence joins TRBV6-5 and TRBJ2-5, with 9 nucleotides matching TRBD1. V was pared by 4 bases and J by 2 bases, with 5 bases of the junction left unmatched. This CDR3 spans 15 amino acids. Germline CDR1 is MNHEY and CDR2 is SVGAGI. DNA for the CDR3: TGTGCCAGCAGTTCCTCCGGGACAGGGCAAGAGACCCAGTACTTC. Its protein is CASSSSGTGQETQYF.

This clone was detected a few times. The chain employs TRBV7-9 and TRBJ1-5, with TRBD1 matching 8 bases. The germline V gene has CDR1 SEHNR and CDR2 FQNEAQ (reference sequence). The CDR3 runs 15 residues. The V and J ends lost 0 bases and 5 bases, in that order; junction bases with no gene match: 3. This chain's CDR3 is CASSLAGTGYQPQHF. CDR3 bases: TGTGCCAGCAGCTTAGCAGGGACAGGCTATCAGCCCCAGCATTTT.